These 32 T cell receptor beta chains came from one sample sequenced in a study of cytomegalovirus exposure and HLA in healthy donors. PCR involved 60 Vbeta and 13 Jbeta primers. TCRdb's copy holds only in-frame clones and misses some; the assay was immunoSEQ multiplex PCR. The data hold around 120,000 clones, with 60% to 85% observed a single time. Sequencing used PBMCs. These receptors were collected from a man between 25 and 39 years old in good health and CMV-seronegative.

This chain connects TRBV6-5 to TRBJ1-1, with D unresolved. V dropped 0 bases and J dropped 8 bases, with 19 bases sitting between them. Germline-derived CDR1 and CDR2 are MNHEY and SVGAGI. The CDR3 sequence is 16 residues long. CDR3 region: CASSYSPGGRRGEAFF. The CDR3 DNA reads TGTGCCAGCAGTTACTCCCCCGGCGGTCGCAGAGGGGAAGCTTTCTTT.

This CDR3 is CASSLIGRQEQYF. The CDR3 DNA reads TGCGCCAGCAGCTTGATAGGGAGACAAGAGCAGTACTTC. The rearrangement links TRBV5-1 to TRBJ2-7; tentatively, D is TRBD2 (5 bases). The V end lost 1 base, the J end lost 7 bases, and 12 bases lay between the germline ends. This CDR3 spans 13 amino acids. Germline V gene sequence: CDR1 SGHRS, CDR2 YFSETQ.

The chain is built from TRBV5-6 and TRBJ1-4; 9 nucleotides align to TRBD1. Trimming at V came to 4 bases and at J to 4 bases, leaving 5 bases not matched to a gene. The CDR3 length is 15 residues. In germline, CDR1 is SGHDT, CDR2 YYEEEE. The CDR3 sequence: CASSHRGLGNEKLFF. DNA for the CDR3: TGTGCCAGCAGCCACAGGGGGCTCGGTAATGAAAAACTGTTTTTT.

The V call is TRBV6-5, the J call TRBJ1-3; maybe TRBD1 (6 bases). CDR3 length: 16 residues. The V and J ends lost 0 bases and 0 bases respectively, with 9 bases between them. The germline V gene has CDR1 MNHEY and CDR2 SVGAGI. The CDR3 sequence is CASSYSGHSSGNTIYF. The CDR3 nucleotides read TGTGCCAGCAGTTACTCGGGACATAGCTCTGGAAACACCATATATTTT.

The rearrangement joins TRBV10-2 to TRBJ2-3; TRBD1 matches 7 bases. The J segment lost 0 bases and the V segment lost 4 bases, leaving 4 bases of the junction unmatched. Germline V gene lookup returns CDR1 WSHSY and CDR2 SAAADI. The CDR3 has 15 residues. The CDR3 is CASSGTGISTDTQYF. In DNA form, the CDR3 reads TGCGCCAGCAGTGGGACAGGAATTAGCACAGATACGCAGTATTTT.

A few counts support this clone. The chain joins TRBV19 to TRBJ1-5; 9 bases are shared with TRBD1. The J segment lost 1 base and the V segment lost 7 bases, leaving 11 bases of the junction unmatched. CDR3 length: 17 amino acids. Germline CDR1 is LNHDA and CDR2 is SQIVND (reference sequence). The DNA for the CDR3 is TGTGCCAGTACCTATGCCGGGACAGGGTCCAGCAATCAGCCCCAGCATTTT. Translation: CASTYAGTGSSNQPQHF. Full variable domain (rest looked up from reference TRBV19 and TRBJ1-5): DGGITQSPKYLFRKEGQNVTLSCEQNLNHDAMYWYRQDPGQGLRLIYYSQIVNDFQKGDIAEGYSVSREKKESFPLTVTSAQKNPTAFYLCASTYAGTGSSNQPQHFGDGTRLSIL.

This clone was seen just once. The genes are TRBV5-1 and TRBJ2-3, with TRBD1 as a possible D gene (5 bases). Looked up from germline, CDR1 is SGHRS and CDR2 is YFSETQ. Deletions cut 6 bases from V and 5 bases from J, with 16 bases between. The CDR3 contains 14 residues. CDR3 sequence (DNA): TGCGCCAGCACCCTAGGGGTAGTTATAGATACGCAGTATTTT. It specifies CASTLGVVIDTQYF. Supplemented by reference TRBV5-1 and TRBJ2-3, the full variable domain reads KAGVTQTPRYLIKTRGQQVTLSCSPISGHRSVSWYQQTPGQGLQFLFEYFSETQRNKGNFPGRFSGRQFSNSRSEMNVSTLELGDSALYLCASTLGVVIDTQYFGPGTRLTVL.

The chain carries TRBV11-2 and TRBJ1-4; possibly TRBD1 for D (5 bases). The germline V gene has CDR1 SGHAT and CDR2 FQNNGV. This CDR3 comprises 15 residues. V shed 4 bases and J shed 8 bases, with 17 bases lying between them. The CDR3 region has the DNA TGTGCCAGCAGCTCGATCGGGGGTGCGGGAGAAAAACTGTTTTTT. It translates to CASSSIGGAGEKLFF.

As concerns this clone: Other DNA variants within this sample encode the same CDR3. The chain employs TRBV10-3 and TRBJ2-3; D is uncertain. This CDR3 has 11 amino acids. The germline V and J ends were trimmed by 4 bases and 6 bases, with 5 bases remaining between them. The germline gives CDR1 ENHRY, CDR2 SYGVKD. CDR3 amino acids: CAISGADTQYF. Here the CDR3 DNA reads TGTGCCATCAGTGGGGCGGATACGCAGTATTTT.

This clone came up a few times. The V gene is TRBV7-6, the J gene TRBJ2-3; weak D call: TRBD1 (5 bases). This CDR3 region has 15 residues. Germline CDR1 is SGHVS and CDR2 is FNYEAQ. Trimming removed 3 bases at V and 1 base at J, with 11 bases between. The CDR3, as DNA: TGTGCCAGCAGCTTGACCGGACAAGGCACAGATACGCAGTATTTT. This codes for CASSLTGQGTDTQYF.

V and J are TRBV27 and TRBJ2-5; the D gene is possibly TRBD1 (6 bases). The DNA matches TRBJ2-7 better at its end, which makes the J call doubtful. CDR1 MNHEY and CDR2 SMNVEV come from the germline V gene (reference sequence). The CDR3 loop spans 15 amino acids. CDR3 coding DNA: TGTGCCAGCAGTTTATCGTCACAGGGTTCCTACGAGCAGTACTTC. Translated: CASSLSSQGSYEQYF.

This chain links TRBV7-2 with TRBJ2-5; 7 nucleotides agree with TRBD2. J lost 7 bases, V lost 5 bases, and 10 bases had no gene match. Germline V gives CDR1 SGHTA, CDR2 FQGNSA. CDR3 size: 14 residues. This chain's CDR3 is CASSPPGLFMTQYF. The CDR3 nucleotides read TGTGCCAGCAGCCCACCGGGACTATTTATGACCCAGTACTTC.

CDR3 nucleotides: TGTGCCAGCACATGGACAGCCCTGAACACCGGGGAGCTGTTTTTT. It specifies CASTWTALNTGELFF. The chain couples TRBV27 to TRBJ2-2, with D maybe TRBD1 (6 bases). V lost 7 bases to trimming and J lost 1 base, with 13 bases between them. The CDR3 runs to 15 residues. Germline V CDR1 and CDR2: MNHEY, SMNVEV (reference sequence).

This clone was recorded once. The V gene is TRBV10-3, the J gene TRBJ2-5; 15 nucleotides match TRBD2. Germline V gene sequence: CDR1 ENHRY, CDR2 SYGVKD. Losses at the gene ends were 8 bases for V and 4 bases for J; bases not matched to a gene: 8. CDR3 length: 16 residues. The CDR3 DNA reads TGTGCCATCGGCCGGGGACTAGCGGGGGGAGGAGAGACCCAGTACTTC. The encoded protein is CAIGRGLAGGGETQYF.

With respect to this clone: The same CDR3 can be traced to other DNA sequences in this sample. The CDR3 sequence is CASSIRGNQPQHF. CDR3 in DNA: TGTGCCAGTAGTATCCGGGGGAATCAGCCCCAGCATTTT. The chain uses TRBV19 and TRBJ1-5; a weak D match, TRBD1 (5 bases). This CDR3 spans 13 amino acids. Trimming left V 3 bases short and J 4 bases short, with 7 bases between. Germline loops: CDR1 LNHDA, CDR2 SQIVND (reference sequence).

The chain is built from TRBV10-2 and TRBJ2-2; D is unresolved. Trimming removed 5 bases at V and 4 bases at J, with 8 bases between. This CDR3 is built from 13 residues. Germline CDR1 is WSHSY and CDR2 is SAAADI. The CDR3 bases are TGCGCCAGCAGTTTTAGAGGCACCGGGGAGCTGTTTTTT. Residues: CASSFRGTGELFF.

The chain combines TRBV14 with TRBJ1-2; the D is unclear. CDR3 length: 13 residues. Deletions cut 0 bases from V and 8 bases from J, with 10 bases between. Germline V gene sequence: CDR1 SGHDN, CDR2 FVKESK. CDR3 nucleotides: TGTGCCAGCAGCCAAGATCCCCGGAGCGGCTACACCTTC. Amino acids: CASSQDPRSGYTF. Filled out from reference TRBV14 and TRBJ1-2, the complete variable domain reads EAGVTQFPSHSVIEKGQTVTLRCDPISGHDNLYWYRRVMGKEIKFLLHFVKESKQDESGMPNNRFLAERTGGTYSTLKVQPAELEDSGVYFCASSQDPRSGYTFGSGTRLTVV.

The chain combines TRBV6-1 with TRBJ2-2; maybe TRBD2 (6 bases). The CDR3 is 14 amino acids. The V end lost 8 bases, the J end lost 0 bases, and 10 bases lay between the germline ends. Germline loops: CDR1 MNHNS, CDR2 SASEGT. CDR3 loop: CASWRAANTGELFF. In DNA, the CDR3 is TGTGCCAGCTGGAGGGCGGCGAACACCGGGGAGCTGTTTTTT.

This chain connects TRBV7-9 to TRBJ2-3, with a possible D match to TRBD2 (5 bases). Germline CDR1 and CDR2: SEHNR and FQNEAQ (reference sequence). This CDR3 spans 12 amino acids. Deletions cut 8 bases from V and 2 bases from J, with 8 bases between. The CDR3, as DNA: TGTGCCAGCGGACTCGCCACAGATACGCAGTATTTT. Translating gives CASGLATDTQYF.

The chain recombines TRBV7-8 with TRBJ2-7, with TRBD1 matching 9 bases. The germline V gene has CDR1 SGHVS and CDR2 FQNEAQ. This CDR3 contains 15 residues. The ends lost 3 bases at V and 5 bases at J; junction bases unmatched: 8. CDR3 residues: CASSFPGTGSHEQYF. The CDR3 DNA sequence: TGTGCCAGCAGCTTCCCAGGGACAGGGTCCCACGAGCAGTACTTC. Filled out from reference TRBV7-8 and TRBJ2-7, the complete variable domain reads GAGVSQSPRYKVAKRGQDVALRCDPISGHVSLFWYQQALGQGPEFLTYFQNEAQLDKSGLPSDRFFAERPEGSVSTLKIQRTQQEDSAVYLCASSFPGTGSHEQYFGPGTRLTVT.

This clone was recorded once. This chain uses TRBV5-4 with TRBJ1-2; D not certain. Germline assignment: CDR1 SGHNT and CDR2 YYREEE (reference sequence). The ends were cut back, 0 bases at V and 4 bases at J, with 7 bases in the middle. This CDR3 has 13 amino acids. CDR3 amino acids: CASSLDSGYGYTF. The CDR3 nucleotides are TGTGCCAGCAGCTTGGACAGCGGCTATGGCTACACCTTC.

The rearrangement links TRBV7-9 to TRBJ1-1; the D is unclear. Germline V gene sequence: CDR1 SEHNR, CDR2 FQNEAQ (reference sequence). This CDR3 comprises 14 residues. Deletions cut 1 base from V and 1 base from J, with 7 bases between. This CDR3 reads CASSLGGKNTEAFF. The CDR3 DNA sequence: TGTGCCAGCAGCTTAGGCGGGAAGAACACTGAAGCTTTCTTT.

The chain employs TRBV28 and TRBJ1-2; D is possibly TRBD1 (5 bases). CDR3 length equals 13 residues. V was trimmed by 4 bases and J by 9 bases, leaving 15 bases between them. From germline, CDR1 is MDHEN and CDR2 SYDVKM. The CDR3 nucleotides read TGTGCCAGCAGTTCTACCGACAGAAAGAGCTACACCTTC. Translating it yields CASSSTDRKSYTF.

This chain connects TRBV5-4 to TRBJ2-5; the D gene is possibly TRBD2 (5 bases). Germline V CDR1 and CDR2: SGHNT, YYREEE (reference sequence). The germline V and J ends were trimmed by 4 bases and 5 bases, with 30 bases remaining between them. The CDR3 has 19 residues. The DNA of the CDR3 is TGTGCCAGCAGCAACCCCAGAGGGTCGCTACTTGCCCCTCAGGAGACCCAGTACTTC. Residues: CASSNPRGSLLAPQETQYF.

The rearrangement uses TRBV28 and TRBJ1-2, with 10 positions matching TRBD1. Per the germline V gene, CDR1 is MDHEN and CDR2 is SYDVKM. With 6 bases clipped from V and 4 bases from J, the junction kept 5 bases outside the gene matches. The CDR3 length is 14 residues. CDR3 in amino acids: CASRGQGTSYGYTF. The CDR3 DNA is TGTGCCAGCAGGGGACAGGGGACGAGCTATGGCTACACCTTC.

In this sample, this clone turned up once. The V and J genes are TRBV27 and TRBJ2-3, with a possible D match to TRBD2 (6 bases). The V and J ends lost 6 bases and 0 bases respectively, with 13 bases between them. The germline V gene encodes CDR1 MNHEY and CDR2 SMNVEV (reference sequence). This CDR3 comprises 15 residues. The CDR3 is CASRPRGISTDTQYF. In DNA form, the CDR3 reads TGTGCCAGCAGGCCGCGGGGTATTAGCACAGATACGCAGTATTTT.

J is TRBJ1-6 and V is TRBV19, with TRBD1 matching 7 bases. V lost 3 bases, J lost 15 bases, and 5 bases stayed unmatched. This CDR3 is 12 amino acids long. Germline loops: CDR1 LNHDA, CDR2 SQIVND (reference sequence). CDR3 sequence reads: CASSMTGNGLHF. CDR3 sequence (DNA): TGTGCCAGTAGTATGACAGGGAATGGCCTCCACTTT.

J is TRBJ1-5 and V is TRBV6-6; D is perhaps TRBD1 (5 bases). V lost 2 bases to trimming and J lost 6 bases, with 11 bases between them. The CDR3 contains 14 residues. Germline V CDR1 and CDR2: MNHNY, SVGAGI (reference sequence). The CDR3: CASSYRGGGQPQHF. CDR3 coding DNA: TGTGCCAGCAGTTACAGGGGAGGCGGTCAGCCCCAGCATTTT.

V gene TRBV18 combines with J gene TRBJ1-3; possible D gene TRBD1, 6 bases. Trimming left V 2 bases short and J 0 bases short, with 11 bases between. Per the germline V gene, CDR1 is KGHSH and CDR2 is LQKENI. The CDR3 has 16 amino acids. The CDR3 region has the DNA TGTGCCAGCTCACCATTCAGGGGAATCTCTGGAAACACCATATATTTT. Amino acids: CASSPFRGISGNTIYF. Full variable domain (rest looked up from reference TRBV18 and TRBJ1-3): NAGVMQNPRHLVRRRGQEARLRCSPMKGHSHVYWYRQLPEEGLKFMVYLQKENIIDESGMPKERFSAEFPKEGPSILRIQQVVRGDSAAYFCASSPFRGISGNTIYFGEGSWLTVV.

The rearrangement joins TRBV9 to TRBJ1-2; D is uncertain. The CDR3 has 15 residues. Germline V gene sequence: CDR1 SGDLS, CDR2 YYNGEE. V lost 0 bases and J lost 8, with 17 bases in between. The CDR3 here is CASSVEPHSPQGYTF. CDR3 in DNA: TGTGCCAGCAGCGTAGAGCCCCACAGTCCACAGGGCTACACCTTC.

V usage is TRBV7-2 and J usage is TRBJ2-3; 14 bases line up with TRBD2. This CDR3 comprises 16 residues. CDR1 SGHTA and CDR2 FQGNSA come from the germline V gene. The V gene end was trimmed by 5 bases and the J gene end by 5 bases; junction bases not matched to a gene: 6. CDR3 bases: TGTGCCAGCAGCCCCGGACTAGCGGGGGGAGAAGATACGCAGTATTTT. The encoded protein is CASSPGLAGGEDTQYF. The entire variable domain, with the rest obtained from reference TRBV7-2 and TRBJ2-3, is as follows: GAGVSQSPSNKVTEKGKDVELRCDPISGHTALYWYRQSLGQGLEFLIYFQGNSAPDKSGLPSDRFSAERTGGSVSTLTIQRTQQEDSAVYLCASSPGLAGGEDTQYFGPGTRLTVL.

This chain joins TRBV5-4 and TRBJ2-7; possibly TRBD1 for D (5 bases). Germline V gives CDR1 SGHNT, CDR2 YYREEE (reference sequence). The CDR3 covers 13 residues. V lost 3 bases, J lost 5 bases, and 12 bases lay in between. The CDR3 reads CASSSRVANEQYF. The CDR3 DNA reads TGTGCCAGCAGCTCCAGGGTTGCAAACGAGCAGTACTTC.